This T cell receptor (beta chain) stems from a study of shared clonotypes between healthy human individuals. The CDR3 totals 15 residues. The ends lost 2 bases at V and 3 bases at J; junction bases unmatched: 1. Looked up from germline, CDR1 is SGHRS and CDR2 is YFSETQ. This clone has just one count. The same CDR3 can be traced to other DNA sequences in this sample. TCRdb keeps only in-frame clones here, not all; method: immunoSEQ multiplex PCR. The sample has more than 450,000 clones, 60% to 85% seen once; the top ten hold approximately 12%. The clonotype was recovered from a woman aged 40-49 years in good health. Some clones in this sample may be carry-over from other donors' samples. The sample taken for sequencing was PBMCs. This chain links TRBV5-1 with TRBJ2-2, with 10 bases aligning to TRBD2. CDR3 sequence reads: CASSFGLADTGELFF. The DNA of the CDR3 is TGCGCCAGCAGCTTTGGACTAGCGGACACCGGGGAGCTGTTTTTT.